This T cell receptor beta chain comes out of a study of shared clonotypes between healthy human individuals. General study findings and limits: Sharing of clonotypes among donors was expected to vary with sequencing depth. Some clonotypes were shared by all four sorted-subset donors, while others were not shared. The non-shared ones had lower generation probabilities than the shared ones.

The count of this clone is one. Its specificity is unknown. Genomic DNA of each subset was evenly split across several immunoSEQ plates. Sorted-subset replicate PCRs used around 0.2 ug DNA, some 31,000 T cell genomes. Only in-frame clones appear in the TCRdb table, and some are missing; sequencing was by immunoSEQ multiplex PCR. Among around 2.1 million clones listed, under 97% were seen once. Germline loops: CDR1 SGHNT, CDR2 YENEEA. V lost 2 bases and J lost 8, with 11 bases in between. The CDR3 totals 13 residues. The chain is built from TRBV11-3 and TRBJ2-3; D gene unclear. This receptor was taken from a man aged 18 to 30 in good health. The sample taken for sequencing was naive CD4+ T cells sorted from blood. The subset was: CD45RA+ positively selected. CDR3 loop: CASSLPGSGTQYF. CDR3 nucleotide sequence: TGTGCCAGCAGCTTACCTGGATCGGGTACGCAGTATTTT.